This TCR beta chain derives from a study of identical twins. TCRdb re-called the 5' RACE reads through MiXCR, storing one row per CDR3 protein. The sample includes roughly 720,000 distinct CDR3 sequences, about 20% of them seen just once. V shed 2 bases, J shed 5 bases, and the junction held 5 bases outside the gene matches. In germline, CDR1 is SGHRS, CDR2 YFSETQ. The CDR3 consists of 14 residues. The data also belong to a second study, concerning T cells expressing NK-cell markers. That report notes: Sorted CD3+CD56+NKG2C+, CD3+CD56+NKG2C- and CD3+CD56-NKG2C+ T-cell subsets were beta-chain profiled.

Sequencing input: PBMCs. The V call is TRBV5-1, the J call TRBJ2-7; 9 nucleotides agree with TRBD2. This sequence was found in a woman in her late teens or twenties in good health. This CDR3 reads CASSFLAGTDEQYF. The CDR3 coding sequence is TGCGCCAGCAGCTTCCTAGCGGGAACCGACGAGCAGTACTTC.